This T cell receptor (beta chain) emerged from a study of OX40 agonist ivuxolimab in advanced cancers. The CDR3 is 14 amino acids. Trimming removed 0 bases from V and 0 bases from J, with 3 bases in between. CDR1 and CDR2 (germline): SGDLS, YYNGEE. TCRdb keeps only in-frame clones here, not all; method: immunoSEQ multiplex PCR. The sample has 50,000 to 70,000 clones; approximately 88% are singletons. Sequencing used CD4+ or CD8+ T cells sorted from blood, obtained in a trial of the OX40 agonist ivuxolimab. The TCR comes from an adult with an advanced solid tumor such as melanoma, head and neck, liver or kidney cancer. The chain couples TRBV9 to TRBJ2-2; D is undetermined. CDR3 DNA sequence: TGTGCCAGCAGCGTAGCCACGAACACCGGGGAGCTGTTTTTT. Encoded protein: CASSVATNTGELFF.